This T cell receptor (beta chain) was found in a study of cytomegalovirus exposure and HLA in healthy donors (dated by TCRdb to 2016 to 2017). About the study as a whole: According to an earlier analysis of several hundred of the donors, about 179 million T cells yielded over 90 million unique TCR beta sequences and about 280 Gb of sequence data. On average, around 240,000 unique TCR beta nucleotide sequences were sequenced per donor among some 430 genotyped donors of the cohort, with roughly 18% of those sequences being non-productive. A separate validation cohort of over a hundred different subjects was used in addition to the roughly 640-subject first cohort. The study used immunosequencing to profile the T cell repertoires of approximately 630 subjects and linked those repertoires to cytomegalovirus serostatus. In a later analysis, previously published TCR beta repertoires from about 670 donors were re-analyzed and high-resolution HLA genotyping was added so that TCR occurrence patterns could be studied. Donor age, sex, ethnicity and CMV serostatus were compiled together with the repertoire data. An earlier analysis of several hundred of the donors applied high-throughput TCR beta sequencing to assess whether each TCR beta V gene segment acted as functional or pseudogenic. The study was designed to test whether signatures of past pathogen exposure could be identified by cataloging public T cell receptors. The number of donors typed differed by locus, with roughly 629-640 for A, B, C, DRB1 and DQB1, around 520 for DQA1, over 600 for DPA1, and some 440 for DPB1. A later genetic analysis took genome-wide SNP genotypes for about 55% of the 666 donors and used that subset as a discovery cohort. An early release covering over 500 HLA-typed donors comprised about 300 gigabases of sequencing data and approximately 85 million unique TCR sequences. Class I and class II HLA loci were covered by the typing at four-digit resolution. Every discovery cohort repertoire had been produced on one sequencing platform. In the later analysis, no new phenotypic data were used to find candidate immune exposures; instead, reliance was placed on TCR beta sequences and their occurrence across donors. Of the roughly 400 genotyped donors, about 84% fell in the genetic ancestry cluster associated with self-reported Caucasian donors. Roughly five DR-DQ haplotypes were treated as single units for association and clustering because of strong linkage in the cohort. High-throughput TCR immunosequencing, statistical association of individual TCRs with disease status, and machine learning were combined to predict cytomegalovirus infection status.

The CDR3, from cysteine to phenylalanine, totals 12 residues. The sequence is cut down to CDR3 DNA, 36 bases in frame from base 1. Relative to germline, V is 3 bases shorter and J is 2 bases shorter, with 5 bases between their ends. CDR1 and CDR2 were assigned from the germline V gene as MDHEN and SYDVKM. The cohort consisted of 600 to 700 healthy bone marrow donors. Cohort members were all nominally healthy when sampled, although unrecorded immune exposures were likely present. The donor tested CMV seronegative and was one of the 352 seronegative cohort members. Every donor gave a peripheral blood sample, and the peripheral blood mononuclear cells from that sample were used for TCR beta sequencing. The Qiagen DNeasy Blood Extraction Kit was used to extract genomic DNA from the blood cell samples. Library creation used the immunoSEQ multiplex PCR assay. For the multiplex PCR, a mixture combining 60 forward primers for TCR Vbeta segments and 13 reverse primers for TCR Jbeta segments was used. Amplification of the CDR3 region of rearranged TCR beta genes was performed with a multiplex PCR assay on genomic DNA. On the Illumina HiSeq System, the amplified TCR beta libraries were sequenced as 87-base-pair reads. Processing in the source paper ran as follows. Across the roughly 700 repertoires, a later analysis counted tens of millions of unique TCR beta chains, roughly 11 million of which were shared by at least two donors. Raw reads were error-corrected and collapsed into unique sequences with a nearest-neighbor algorithm that merged closely related sequences to remove PCR and sequencing errors. To assign V, D and J gene segments, CDR3 sequences were aligned to IMGT reference sequences. For a sequence to be retained, a match of at least six nucleotides was required to both a V gene segment and a J gene segment. A rearrangement was called productive if the CDR3 had no stop codons and remained in frame with V and J, and every other rearrangement was called non-productive. Following IMGT convention, CDR3 was defined as the stretch from the second conserved V-encoded cysteine to the conserved J-encoded phenylalanine. The earlier analysis of 550 to 650 of the donors excluded any sequence lacking an unambiguous match to a single V gene segment. An earlier analysis of approximately 590 of the donors classified V segments as functional when productive rearrangements were above 56.7% and as segregating when the standard deviation between donors was above 5%. A statistical classification framework was developed to diagnose cytomegalovirus status using the catalog of TCR beta chain sequences. In a later analysis, V and J genes were assigned by comparing TCR nucleotide sequences against IMGT/GENE-DB human TR gene sequences. A later analysis assigned CDR3 sequences and most-parsimonious VDJ recombination scenarios with the TCRdist pipeline. In a later analysis, each TCR beta chain was defined by its CDR3 amino acid sequence together with its V-gene family, and reads without a unique V-gene family were excluded. To address suspected cross-contamination and a sequencing artifact, a later analysis removed under 600 highly shared, low-generation-probability nucleotide sequences. For each public chain, a later analysis derived a clonal expansion index from normalized ranks of inferred template counts within each repertoire. In a later analysis, generation probabilities were computed using a VDJ recombination model fitted to out-of-frame rearrangements, and the results were checked against IGoR. Hypergeometric tests were used in a later analysis to score TCR-TCR, TCR-HLA and TCR-CMV co-occurrence, with a repertoire-size bias correction applied to the TCR pairs. False discovery rates were estimated in a later analysis by permuting HLA or CMV assignments 20 times. In a later analysis, co-occurring TCRs were grouped with DBSCAN, and TCRdist sequence similarity was added when clustering was performed within HLA-allele-positive subsets. Repertoires with fewer than 30,000 or more than 120,000 public chains, plus five repertoires with anomalous nucleotide sharing, were excluded from co-occurrence clustering. In its TCRdb copy, this immuneACCESS table keeps in-frame sequences only and misses some clones. Where compared with another copy, unresolved V genes explain less than half of these, and the others have no known cause. V and J calls and clone size are as listed in that table; D and trimming were resolved from the DNA. A total of a few hundred thousand clones appear in this sample, 80% of them only once. About 0.3% of the sample is in the top ten clones.

General conclusions and limits of the study: A cluster of highly shared sequence variants was judged likely to be a technical artifact of the sequencing pipeline. Compared with equally common non-associated chains, HLA-associated TCR beta chains in a later analysis were more clonally expanded and had lower generation probabilities. A total of fewer than 200 TCR beta chains were listed by the study as associated with cytomegalovirus. Roughly uniform sequencing depth across donors was assumed in presence/absence analyses, although this assumption may not hold. According to a later genetic analysis, donors in an Asian-associated ancestry cluster had fewer N-insertions in productive TCRs than the roughly 700-donor mean. Because counts were too low, around 17 rarely observed V segments, including chromosome 9 orphons, were left out of the earlier analysis of several hundred of the donors. In a later analysis, several top co-occurrence clusters were reported to appear linked to parvovirus B19, influenza, CMV and Epstein-Barr virus. When HLA alleles, especially DR and DQ, strongly co-occurred, TCR associations were difficult to assign to individual alleles. In a later analysis, TCR association rates were found to vary across HLA loci, with the most associated TCRs seen for DRB1 alleles and the fewest for HLA-C alleles. A few of the identified cytomegalovirus-associated TCR beta chains were confirmed in vitro to be specific for cytomegalovirus antigens. A further reported finding was that TCR beta sequences accurately predicted the HLA-A and HLA-B alleles for most subjects in the first cohort. Correlated functional status among segregating V segments might be attributable to linkage disequilibrium, but an unknown experimental factor could not be ruled out. The 87-base-pair reads could not distinguish some IMGT-functional V segments, including TRBV6-2 and TRBV6-3, so those segments were excluded. In an earlier analysis of around 600 of the donors, most TCR beta V segments were observed in productive rearrangements about 90% or about 30% of the time, broadly matching IMGT annotations. Most TCR sequences were seen in very few donors, while some public TCRs were found in many individuals. A later analysis found that most CMV-associated TCR beta chains appeared HLA-restricted, with HLA associations seemingly driven largely by CMV exposure. HLA typing was unavailable for some donors at each locus, so association tests used only the typed subset. The classifier was reported to diagnose cytomegalovirus status with high specificity and sensitivity in both the original and validation cohorts. A later genetic analysis associated a missense DCLRE1C variant with V-gene and J-gene trimming of TCR beta chains, and an independent cohort replicated the association. In this cohort, only TCR beta chains were sequenced, and detectable features were limited by the absence of alpha or paired-chain data. The authors suggested that the approach could potentially be generalized to other disease states and immunological phenotypes. For the cohort, immune exposure information was limited to CMV serostatus. A later analysis associated approximately 17,000 TCR beta sequences with specific HLA alleles at a false discovery rate of 0.05.

Regarding this clone: No cognate antigen has been identified for it. Base qualities were left out, and no much larger clone turns up one base away.

Here the chain combines TRBV28 and TRBJ2-7; the D gene lacks a confident call. The sequence derives from a girl aged 2 to 9 in good health and CMV-seronegative. The specimen sequenced was PBMCs. The CDR3 protein is CASSLSTYEQYF. In nucleotide form, the sequence is TGTGCCAGCAGTTTGTCCACCTACGAGCAGTACTTC.